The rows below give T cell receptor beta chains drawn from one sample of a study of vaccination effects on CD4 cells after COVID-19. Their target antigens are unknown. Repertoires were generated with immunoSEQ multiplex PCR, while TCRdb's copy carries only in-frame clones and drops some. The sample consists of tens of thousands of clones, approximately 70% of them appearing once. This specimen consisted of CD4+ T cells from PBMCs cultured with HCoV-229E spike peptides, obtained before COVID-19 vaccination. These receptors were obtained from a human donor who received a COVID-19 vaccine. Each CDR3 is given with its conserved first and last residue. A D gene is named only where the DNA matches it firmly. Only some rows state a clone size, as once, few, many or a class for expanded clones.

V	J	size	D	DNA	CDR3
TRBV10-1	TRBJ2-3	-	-	TGCGCCAGCAGTGAAGGCGGACTATTCACAGATACGCAGTATTTT	CASSEGGLFTDTQYF
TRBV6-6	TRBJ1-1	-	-	TGTGCCAGCAGTTACGGGCTCGGGAACACTGAAGCTTTCTTT	CASSYGLGNTEAFF
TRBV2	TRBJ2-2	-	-	TGTGCCAGCAAACCGGGGGGCCCGAACACCGGGGAGCTGTTTTTT	CASKPGGPNTGELFF
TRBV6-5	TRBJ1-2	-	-	TGTGCCAGCAGTTTCCAGGGATCTGGAAACTATGGCTACACCTTC	CASSFQGSGNYGYTF
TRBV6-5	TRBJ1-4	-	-	TGTGCCAGCAGGGACACCGGCTTTGGACAACTGTTTTTT	CASRDTGFGQLFF
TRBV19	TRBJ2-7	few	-	TGTGCCAGTAGTGAACAGGGAGCATCCTACGAGCAGTACTTC	CASSEQGASYEQYF
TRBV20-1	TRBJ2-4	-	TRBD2	TGCAGTGCTAGTAGGTCTAGCGGGGGGGGATTAGCCAAAAACATTCAGTACTTC	CSASRSSGGGLAKNIQYF
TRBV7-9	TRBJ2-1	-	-	TGTGCCAGCAGCTTGAAACTAGGGACTTACAATGAGCAGTTCTTC	CASSLKLGTYNEQFF
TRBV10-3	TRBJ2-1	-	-	TGTGCCATCAGTGAGTCCGAGGGACAGCAGTTCTTC	CAISESEGQQFF
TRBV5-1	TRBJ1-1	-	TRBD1	TGCGCCAGCAGCTCACTCGGACAGGCGGGCACTGAAGCTTTCTTT	CASSSLGQAGTEAFF
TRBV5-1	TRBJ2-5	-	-	TGCGCCAGCAGCCCGGGATCCCAAGAGACCCAGTACTTC	CASSPGSQETQYF